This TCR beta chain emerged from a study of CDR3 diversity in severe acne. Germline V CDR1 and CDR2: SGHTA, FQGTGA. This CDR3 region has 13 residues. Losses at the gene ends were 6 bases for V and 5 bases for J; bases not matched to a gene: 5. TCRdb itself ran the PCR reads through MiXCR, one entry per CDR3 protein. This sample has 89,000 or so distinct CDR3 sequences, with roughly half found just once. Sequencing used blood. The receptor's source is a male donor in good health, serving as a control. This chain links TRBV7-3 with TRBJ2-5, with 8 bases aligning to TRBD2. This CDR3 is CASSTGGTETQYF. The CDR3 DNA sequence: TGTGCCAGCAGTACGGGGGGGACGGAGACCCAGTACTTC. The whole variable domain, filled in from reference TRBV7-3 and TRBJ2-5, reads GAGVSQTPSNKVTEKGKYVELRCDPISGHTALYWYRQSLGQGPEFLIYFQGTGAADDSGLPNDRFFAVRPEGSVSTLKIQRTERGDSAVYLCASSTGGTETQYFGPGTRLLVL.